This T cell receptor beta chain derives from a study of T cell changes during pregnancy in multiple sclerosis. Clones were read by immunoSEQ multiplex PCR, and TCRdb kept only the in-frame ones, dropping some. The sample shows approximately 110,000 clones, roughly nine tenths of them seen only once. CDR1 SQVTM and CDR2 ANQGSEA come from the germline V gene. With 4 bases removed from V and 8 bases from J, the gap between germline ends came to 5 bases. CDR3 length: 9 residues. The chain combines TRBV29-1 with TRBJ1-2; no reliable D call. The clonotype originates from a female donor with multiple sclerosis, enrolled in a pregnancy study. This sample comprised peripheral blood, obtained after pregnancy. Here the CDR3 reads CSVGEGYTF. The CDR3 DNA sequence: TGCAGCGTTGGCGAGGGCTACACCTTC.